This passage covers 20 T cell receptor beta chains from one sample sequenced in a study of response to subunit inactivated influenza vaccine. TCRdb called the RT-PCR reads again in MiXCR, with one record for every CDR3 protein. The sample carries over 800,000 distinct CDR3 sequences, less than 25% recorded once. The sample here was PBMCs from blood, taken roughly 5 days after vaccination. These receptors were taken from a man between 45 and 60 years old who received an inactivated influenza vaccine.

The chain has TRBV15 and TRBJ1-4; the D is unclear. V dropped 3 bases and J dropped 6 bases, with 8 bases sitting between them. Per germline, CDR1 LNHNV and CDR2 YYDKDF (reference sequence). The CDR3 sequence is 13 residues long. CDR3 sequence (DNA): TGTGCCACCAGCAGGGGTAGGCATGAAAAACTGTTTTTT. It is translated as CATSRGRHEKLFF.

The chain employs TRBV20-1 and TRBJ2-7; 10 nucleotides line up with TRBD1. The trim removed 0 bases at V and 7 bases at J, leaving 9 bases unmatched. CDR1 is DFQATT, CDR2 SNEGSKA, per germline (reference sequence). This CDR3 has 15 residues. The CDR3 spells CSARDTRQGAREQYF. The CDR3 DNA reads TGCAGTGCTAGAGATACGAGACAGGGGGCTAGAGAGCAGTACTTC.

This clonotype was counted only a few times. The chain recombines TRBV9 with TRBJ1-5; no definite D call. The germline V and J ends were trimmed by 0 bases and 0 bases, with 4 bases remaining between them. Germline assignment: CDR1 SGDLS and CDR2 YYNGEE. The CDR3 is made up of 14 amino acids. The CDR3 DNA follows: TGTGCCAGCAGCGTAGACGGTAGCAATCAGCCCCAGCATTTT. Amino acids: CASSVDGSNQPQHF. The full variable domain, rest sourced from reference TRBV9 and TRBJ1-5, is DSGVTQTPKHLITATGQRVTLRCSPRSGDLSVYWYQQSLDQGLQFLIQYYNGEERAKGNILERFSAQQFPDLHSELNLSSLELGDSALYFCASSVDGSNQPQHFGDGTRLSIL.

The chain carries TRBV20-1 and TRBJ2-3; perhaps TRBD2 as D (6 bases). With 7 bases removed from V and 4 bases from J, the gap between germline ends came to 18 bases. This CDR3 contains 14 residues. The germline gives CDR1 DFQATT, CDR2 SNEGSKA (reference sequence). The CDR3 spells CSVGIREQADTQYF. As DNA, the CDR3 is TGCAGTGTTGGAATACGGGAGCAAGCAGATACGCAGTATTTT.

Only a few counts were recorded for this clonotype. The chain recombines TRBV20-1 with TRBJ1-2, with D possibly being TRBD1 (6 bases). Germline V CDR1 and CDR2: DFQATT, SNEGSKA (reference sequence). The CDR3 runs to 12 residues. The ends were cut back, 0 bases at V and 6 bases at J, with 8 bases in the middle. The CDR3 coding sequence is TGCAGTGCTAGAGATGCAGGGGATGGCTACACCTTC. The encoded protein is CSARDAGDGYTF.

This clonotype turned up a few times. The V and J genes are TRBV6-1 and TRBJ1-6; D gene unclear. There are 15 residues in the CDR3. V was trimmed by 4 bases and J by 7 bases, leaving 14 bases between them. Germline CDR1 and CDR2: MNHNS and SASEGT. The CDR3 protein is CASSAADYSNSPLHF. The CDR3 region has the DNA TGTGCCAGCAGTGCGGCGGACTATTCCAATTCACCCCTCCACTTT.

This clonotype was counted only a few times. This chain links TRBV12-3 or TRBV12-4 with TRBJ2-1; D remains unclear. This CDR3 contains 13 residues. V was pared by 3 bases and J by 12 bases, with 15 bases between. CDR3: CASSFSYAPGQFF. CDR3 coding DNA: TGTGCCAGCAGTTTCTCTTATGCACCCGGGCAGTTCTTC.

This clonotype occurred a few times. The V call is TRBV6-1, the J call TRBJ2-1; 8 nucleotides agree with TRBD2. Germline V gene sequence: CDR1 MNHNS, CDR2 SASEGT. The CDR3 covers 17 residues. V shed 5 bases and J 0 bases; nucleotides not matched to a gene: 9. CDR3 loop: CASSQIAGLSSYNEQFF. CDR3 bases: TGTGCCAGCAGTCAAATAGCGGGACTTAGCTCCTACAATGAGCAGTTCTTC.

The rearrangement joins TRBV28 to TRBJ2-7; TRBD1 matches 11 bases. V gave up 5 bases and J gave up 2 bases; unmatched junction bases: 8. The CDR3 extends over 16 amino acids. Per the germline V gene, CDR1 is MDHEN and CDR2 is SYDVKM. CDR3 protein: CASSSYPGQGAYEQYF. The DNA of the CDR3 is TGTGCCAGCAGTAGCTACCCGGGACAGGGGGCCTACGAGCAGTACTTC.

The V and J genes are TRBV7-2 and TRBJ1-2; TRBD1 matches 7 bases. This CDR3 is 15 amino acids long. Germline V gene lookup returns CDR1 SGHTA and CDR2 FQGNSA. V dropped 5 bases and J dropped 4; count of bases not matched to a gene: 10. The CDR3 region has the DNA TGTGCCAGCAGCCCCCGACAGGGTCTTAGCTATGGCTACACCTTC. As protein: CASSPRQGLSYGYTF.

This clonotype occurred many times. V and J are TRBV7-2 and TRBJ1-3; D is undetermined. Germline CDR1 SGHTA, CDR2 FQGNSA. The CDR3 sequence is 15 residues long. Trimming took off 1 base at V and 4 bases at J, with 11 bases between the two ends. The CDR3 sequence is CASSLEVGNGNTIYF. The DNA of the CDR3 is TGTGCCAGCAGCTTAGAAGTGGGCAACGGAAACACCATATATTTT.

This clonotype was seen more than once but under ten times. The rearrangement links TRBV7-9 to TRBJ2-2; the D is unclear. Germline V gene sequence: CDR1 SEHNR, CDR2 FQNEAQ (reference sequence). CDR3 length: 13 amino acids. V gave up 4 bases and J gave up 5 bases, with 8 bases separating them. CDR3 nucleotides: TGTGCCAGCAGCTCCCAGTCGACCGGGGAGCTGTTTTTT. This codes for CASSSQSTGELFF.

The V gene is TRBV20-1, the J gene TRBJ2-1; 12 nucleotides agree with TRBD2. After removal of 4 bases from V and 1 base from J, the junction contained 11 bases not matched to a gene. Germline V gene sequence: CDR1 DFQATT, CDR2 SNEGSKA (reference sequence). This CDR3 comprises 18 residues. For the CDR3, the DNA is TGCAGTGCTATGACTAGCGGGGGACCCCAGGGTTCCTACAATGAGCAGTTCTTC. Its translation is CSAMTSGGPQGSYNEQFF.

This clonotype was recorded a few times. CDR3 region: CASSAGRSQETQYF. DNA for the CDR3: TGCGCCAGCAGCGCGGGACGCAGCCAAGAGACCCAGTACTTC. This chain connects TRBV5-1 to TRBJ2-5; D is possibly TRBD2 (6 bases). The germline V gene has CDR1 SGHRS and CDR2 YFSETQ. Trimming removed 4 bases from V and 1 base from J, with 11 bases in between. The CDR3 totals 14 residues.

This rearrangement joins TRBV20-1 to TRBJ1-5; the match to TRBD1 covers 7 bases. J lost 0 bases, V lost 6 bases, and 8 bases had no gene match. The CDR3 extends over 15 amino acids. Germline CDR1 DFQATT, CDR2 SNEGSKA (reference sequence). CDR3 sequence reads: CSARTGAYSNQPQHF. The CDR3 coding sequence is TGCAGTGCGAGAACAGGGGCTTATAGCAATCAGCCCCAGCATTTT.

The rearrangement joins TRBV10-3 to TRBJ2-1, with D perhaps being TRBD1 or TRBD2 (8 bases each). Looked up from germline, CDR1 is ENHRY and CDR2 is SYGVKD. V dropped 4 bases and J dropped 7 bases, with 20 bases sitting between them. This CDR3 is built from 16 residues. The CDR3 protein is CAISVAGTGGGNEQFF. In DNA, the CDR3 is TGTGCCATCAGTGTTGCCGGGACAGGCGGGGGGAATGAGCAGTTCTTC.

This clonotype appeared a few times. The chain employs TRBV7-2 and TRBJ2-7; TRBD2 aligns across 8 bases. This CDR3 is 16 amino acids long. In germline, CDR1 is SGHTA, CDR2 FQGNSA. V was clipped by 1 base and J by 7 bases; unmatched bases: 12. DNA of the CDR3: TGTGCCAGCAGCTTAGATAGCGGGAACCCCCTCTGGGAGCAGTACTTC. Translated, it gives CASSLDSGNPLWEQYF. Based on the CDR3 plus reference TRBV7-2 and TRBJ2-7, the full variable domain is GAGVSQSPSNKVTEKGKDVELRCDPISGHTALYWYRQSLGQGLEFLIYFQGNSAPDKSGLPSDRFSAERTGGSVSTLTIQRTQQEDSAVYLCASSLDSGNPLWEQYFGPGTRLTVT.

This clonotype has just a few counts. The genes are TRBV12-3 or TRBV12-4 and TRBJ1-2, with D unresolved. V was trimmed by 3 bases and J by 8 bases, leaving 13 bases between them. This CDR3 region has 13 residues. In DNA, the CDR3 is TGTGCCAGCAGTTTTCTAGTCTCAGGAGGCTACACCTTC. The encoded protein is CASSFLVSGGYTF.

V and J are TRBV6-1 and TRBJ2-2; 9 bases match TRBD1. The CDR3 runs to 15 residues. Losses at the gene ends were 6 bases for V and 4 bases for J; bases not matched to a gene: 6. The germline gives CDR1 MNHNS, CDR2 SASEGT. This chain's CDR3 is CASSPRDRVTGELFF. The CDR3 DNA is TGTGCCAGCAGCCCCCGGGACAGGGTCACCGGGGAGCTGTTTTTT.

This clonotype was recorded at least ten times. V and J are TRBV4-3 and TRBJ2-1; D unresolved. The CDR3 is 17 residues long. Deletions cut 5 bases from V and 6 bases from J, with 23 bases between. Per the germline V gene, CDR1 is LGHNA and CDR2 is YSLEER. This CDR3 is CASSNKIGTRDTNEQFF. CDR3 in DNA: TGCGCCAGCAGCAACAAGATCGGAACCCGAGATACCAATGAGCAGTTCTTC.